The source of this T cell receptor (beta chain) is a study of blood T cell repertoires in COVID-19. About the study: COVID-19 samples from acute and convalescent phases originated in the United States, Italy and Spain. In each case, the material was cDNA or gDNA derived from T cells, B-cell-depleted T cells, or PBMCs.

With 3 bases clipped from V and 4 bases from J, the junction kept 5 bases outside the gene matches. This CDR3 comprises 14 residues. In germline, CDR1 is SGDLS, CDR2 YYNGEE. In the study's own analysis: Reference gene primers were amplified, and this amplification served to estimate nucleated cell counts. Using immunoSEQ multiplex PCR, the repertoire was profiled, and TCRdb retains in-frame clones only, with some absent. The V and J calls and the clone size are those of that table, but D and trimming were determined from the DNA. The table has tens of thousands of clones, about nine tenths seen once.

The chain links TRBV9 to TRBJ1-2; 8 bases line up with TRBD1. The clonotype originates from a man aged 25 to 40 with acute or convalescent COVID-19. Source material: peripheral blood. CDR3 DNA: TGTGCCAGCAGCGCCCCGCAGGGGGCCTATGGCTACACCTTC. It is translated as CASSAPQGAYGYTF.